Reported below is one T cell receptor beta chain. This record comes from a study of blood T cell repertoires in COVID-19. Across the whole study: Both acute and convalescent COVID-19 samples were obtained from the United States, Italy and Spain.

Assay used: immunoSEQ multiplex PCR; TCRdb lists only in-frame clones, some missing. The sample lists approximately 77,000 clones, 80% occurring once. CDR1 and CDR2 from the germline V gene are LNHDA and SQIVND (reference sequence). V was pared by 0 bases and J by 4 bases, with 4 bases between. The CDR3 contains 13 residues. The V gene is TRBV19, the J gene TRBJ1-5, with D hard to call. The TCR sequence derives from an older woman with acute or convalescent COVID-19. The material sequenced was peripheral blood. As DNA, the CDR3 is TGTGCCAGTAGTATAGAGGAGAATCAGCCCCAGCATTTT. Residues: CASSIEENQPQHF.